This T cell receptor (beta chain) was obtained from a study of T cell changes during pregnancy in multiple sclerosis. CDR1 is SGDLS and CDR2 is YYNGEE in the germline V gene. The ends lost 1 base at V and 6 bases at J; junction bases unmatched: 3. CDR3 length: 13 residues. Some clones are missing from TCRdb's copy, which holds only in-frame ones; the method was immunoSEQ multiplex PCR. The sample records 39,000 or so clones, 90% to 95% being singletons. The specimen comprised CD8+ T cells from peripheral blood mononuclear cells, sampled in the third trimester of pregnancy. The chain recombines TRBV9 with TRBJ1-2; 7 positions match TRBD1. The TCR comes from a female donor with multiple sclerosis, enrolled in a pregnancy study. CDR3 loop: CASSVRDSDGYTF. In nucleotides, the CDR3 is TGTGCCAGCAGCGTACGGGACAGCGATGGCTACACCTTC. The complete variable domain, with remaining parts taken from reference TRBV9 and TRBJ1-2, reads DSGVTQTPKHLITATGQRVTLRCSPRSGDLSVYWYQQSLDQGLQFLIQYYNGEERAKGNILERFSAQQFPDLHSELNLSSLELGDSALYFCASSVRDSDGYTFGSGTRLTVV.